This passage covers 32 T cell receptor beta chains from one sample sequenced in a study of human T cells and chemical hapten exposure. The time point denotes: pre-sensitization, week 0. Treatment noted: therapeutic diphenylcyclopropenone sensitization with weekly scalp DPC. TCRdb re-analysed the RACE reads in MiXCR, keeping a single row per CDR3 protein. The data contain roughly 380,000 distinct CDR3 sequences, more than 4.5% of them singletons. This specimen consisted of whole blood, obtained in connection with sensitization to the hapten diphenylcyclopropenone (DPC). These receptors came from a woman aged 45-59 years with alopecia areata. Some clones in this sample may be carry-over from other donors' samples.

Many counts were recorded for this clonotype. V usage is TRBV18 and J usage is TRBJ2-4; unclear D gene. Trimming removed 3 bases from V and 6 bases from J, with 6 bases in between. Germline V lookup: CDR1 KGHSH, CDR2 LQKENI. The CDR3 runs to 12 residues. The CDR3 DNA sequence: TGTGCCAGCTCACCCGAAGGAAACATTCAGTACTTC. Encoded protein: CASSPEGNIQYF.

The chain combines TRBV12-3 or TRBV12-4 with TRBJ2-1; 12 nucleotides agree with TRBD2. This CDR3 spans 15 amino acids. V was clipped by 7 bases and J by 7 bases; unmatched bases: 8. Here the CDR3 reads CASTRLAGEVNEQFF. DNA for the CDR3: TGTGCCAGCACCCGACTAGCGGGAGAAGTAAATGAGCAGTTCTTC.

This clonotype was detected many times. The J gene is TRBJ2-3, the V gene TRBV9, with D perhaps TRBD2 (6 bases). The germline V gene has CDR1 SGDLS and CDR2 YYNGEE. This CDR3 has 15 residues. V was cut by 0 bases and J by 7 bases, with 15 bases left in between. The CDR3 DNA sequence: TGTGCCAGCAGCGTAGTGGGGACGGAGGGGAATACGCAGTATTTT. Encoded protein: CASSVVGTEGNTQYF.

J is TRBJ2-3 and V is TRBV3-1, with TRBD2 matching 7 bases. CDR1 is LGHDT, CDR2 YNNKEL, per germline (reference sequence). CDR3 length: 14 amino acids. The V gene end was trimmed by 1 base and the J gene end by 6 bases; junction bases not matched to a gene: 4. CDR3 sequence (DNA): TGTGCCAGCAGCCAAGGGGAGGGCGCGGATACGCAGTATTTT. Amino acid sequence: CASSQGEGADTQYF.

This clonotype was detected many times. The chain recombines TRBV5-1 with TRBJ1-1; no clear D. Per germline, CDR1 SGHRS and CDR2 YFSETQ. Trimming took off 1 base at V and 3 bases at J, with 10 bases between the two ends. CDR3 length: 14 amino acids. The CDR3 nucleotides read TGCGCCAGCAGCTTGTTTACGGACGACACTGAAGCTTTCTTT. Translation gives CASSLFTDDTEAFF.

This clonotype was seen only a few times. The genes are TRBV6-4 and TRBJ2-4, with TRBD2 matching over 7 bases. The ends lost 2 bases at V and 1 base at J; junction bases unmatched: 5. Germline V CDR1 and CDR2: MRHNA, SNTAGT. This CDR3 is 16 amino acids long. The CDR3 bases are TGTGCCAGCAGTGACGCGGGGGAATTCGCCAAAAACATTCAGTACTTC. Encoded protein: CASSDAGEFAKNIQYF.

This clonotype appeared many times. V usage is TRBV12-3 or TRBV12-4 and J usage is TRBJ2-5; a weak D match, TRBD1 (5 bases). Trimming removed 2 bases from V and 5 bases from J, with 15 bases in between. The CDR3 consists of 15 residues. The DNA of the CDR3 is TGTGCCAGCAGTTTATGGCAGGGTTGTCACGAGACCCAGTACTTC. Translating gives CASSLWQGCHETQYF.

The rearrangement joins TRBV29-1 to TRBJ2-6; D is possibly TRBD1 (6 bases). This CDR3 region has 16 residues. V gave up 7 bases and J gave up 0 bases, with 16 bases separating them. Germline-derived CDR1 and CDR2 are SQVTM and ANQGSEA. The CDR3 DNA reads TGCAGCGCAAGATCGACAGGTGGCTCTGGGGCCAACGTCCTGACTTTC. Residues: CSARSTGGSGANVLTF.

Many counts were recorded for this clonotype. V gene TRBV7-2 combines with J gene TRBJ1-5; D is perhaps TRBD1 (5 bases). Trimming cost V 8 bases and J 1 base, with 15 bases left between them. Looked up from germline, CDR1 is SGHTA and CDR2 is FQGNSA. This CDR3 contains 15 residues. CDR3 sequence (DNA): TGTGCCAGCTCACCACGCGGGGGAAGCAATCAGCCCCAGCATTTT. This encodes CASSPRGGSNQPQHF.

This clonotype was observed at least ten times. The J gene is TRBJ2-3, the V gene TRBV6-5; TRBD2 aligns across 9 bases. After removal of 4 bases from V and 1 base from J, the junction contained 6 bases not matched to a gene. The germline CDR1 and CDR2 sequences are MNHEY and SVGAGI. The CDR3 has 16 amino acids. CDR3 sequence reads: CASSCERGACTDTQYF. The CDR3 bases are TGTGCCAGCAGTTGCGAGCGGGGGGCCTGCACAGATACGCAGTATTTT.

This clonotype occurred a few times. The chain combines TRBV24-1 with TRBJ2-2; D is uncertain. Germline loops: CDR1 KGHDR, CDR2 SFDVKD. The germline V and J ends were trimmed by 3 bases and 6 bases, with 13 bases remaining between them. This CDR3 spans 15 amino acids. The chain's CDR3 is CATSDGKPPAGELFF. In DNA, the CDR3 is TGTGCCACCAGTGATGGAAAACCGCCTGCCGGGGAGCTGTTTTTT.

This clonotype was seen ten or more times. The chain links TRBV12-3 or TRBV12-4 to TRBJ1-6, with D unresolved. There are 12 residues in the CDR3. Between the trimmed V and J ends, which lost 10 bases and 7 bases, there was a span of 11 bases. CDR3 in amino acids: CAKTTVNSPLHF. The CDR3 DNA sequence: TGTGCCAAGACGACGGTGAATTCACCCCTCCACTTT.

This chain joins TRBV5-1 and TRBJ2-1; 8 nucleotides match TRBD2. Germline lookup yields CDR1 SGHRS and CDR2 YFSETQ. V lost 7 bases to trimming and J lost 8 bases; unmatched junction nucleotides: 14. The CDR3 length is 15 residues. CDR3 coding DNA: TGCGCCAGCGCCCAGGCGACTAGCGTCACGTATGAGCAGTTCTTC. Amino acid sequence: CASAQATSVTYEQFF. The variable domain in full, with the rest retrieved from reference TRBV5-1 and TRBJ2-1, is KAGVTQTPRYLIKTRGQQVTLSCSPISGHRSVSWYQQTPGQGLQFLFEYFSETQRNKGNFPGRFSGRQFSNSRSEMNVSTLELGDSALYLCASAQATSVTYEQFFGPGTRLTVL.

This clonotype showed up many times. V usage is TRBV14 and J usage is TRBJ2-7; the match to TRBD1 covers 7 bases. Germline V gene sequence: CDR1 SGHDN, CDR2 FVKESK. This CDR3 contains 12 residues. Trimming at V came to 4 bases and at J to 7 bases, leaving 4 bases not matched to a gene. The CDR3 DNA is TGTGCCAGCAGCCGACAGGGTCTGGAGCAGTACTTC. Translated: CASSRQGLEQYF.

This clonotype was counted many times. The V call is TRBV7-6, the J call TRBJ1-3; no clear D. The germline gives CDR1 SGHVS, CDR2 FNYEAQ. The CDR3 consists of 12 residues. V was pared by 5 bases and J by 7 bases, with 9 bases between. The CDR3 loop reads CASSPDGNTIYF. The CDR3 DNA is TGTGCCAGCAGCCCAGACGGTAACACCATATATTTT. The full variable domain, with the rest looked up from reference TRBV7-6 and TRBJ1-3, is GAGVSQSPRYKVTKRGQDVALRCDPISGHVSLYWYRQALGQGPEFLTYFNYEAQQDKSGLPNDRFSAERPEGSISTLTIQRTEQRDSAMYRCASSPDGNTIYFGEGSWLTVV.

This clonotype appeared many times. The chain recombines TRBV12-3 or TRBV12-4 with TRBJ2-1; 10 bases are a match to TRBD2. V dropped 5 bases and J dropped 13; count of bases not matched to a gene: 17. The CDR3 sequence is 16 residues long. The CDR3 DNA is TGTGCCAGCAGTACCCCCGGGAGCGGGGGGGATATTTTTCAGTTCTTC. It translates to CASSTPGSGGDIFQFF.

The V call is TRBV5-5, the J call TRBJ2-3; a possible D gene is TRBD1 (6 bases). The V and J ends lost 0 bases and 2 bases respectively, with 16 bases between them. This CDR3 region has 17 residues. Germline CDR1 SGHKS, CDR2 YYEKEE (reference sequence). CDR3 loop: CASSLEVGWGLTDTQYF. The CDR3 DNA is TGTGCCAGCAGCTTGGAGGTTGGCTGGGGGCTCACAGATACGCAGTATTTT.

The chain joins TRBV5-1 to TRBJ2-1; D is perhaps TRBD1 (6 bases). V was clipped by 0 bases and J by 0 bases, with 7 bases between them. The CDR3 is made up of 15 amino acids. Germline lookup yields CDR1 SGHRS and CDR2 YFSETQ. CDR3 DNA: TGCGCCAGCAGCTTGGTGGACAGCTCCTACAATGAGCAGTTCTTC. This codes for CASSLVDSSYNEQFF.

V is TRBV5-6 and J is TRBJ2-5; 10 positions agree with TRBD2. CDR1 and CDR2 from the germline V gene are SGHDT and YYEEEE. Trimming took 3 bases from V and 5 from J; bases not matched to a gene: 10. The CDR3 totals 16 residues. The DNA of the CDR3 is TGTGCCAGCAGCTATCCAAGCGGGGGGGCCGACGAGACCCAGTACTTC. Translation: CASSYPSGGADETQYF.

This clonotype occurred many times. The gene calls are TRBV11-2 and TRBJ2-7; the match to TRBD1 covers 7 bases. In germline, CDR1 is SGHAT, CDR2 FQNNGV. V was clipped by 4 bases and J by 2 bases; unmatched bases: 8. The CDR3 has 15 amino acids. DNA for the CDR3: TGTGCCAGCAGCTCGGCCCGGGACAGCCCCTACGAGCAGTACTTC. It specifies CASSSARDSPYEQYF. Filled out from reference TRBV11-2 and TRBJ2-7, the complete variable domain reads EAGVAQSPRYKIIEKRQSVAFWCNPISGHATLYWYQQILGQGPKLLIQFQNNGVVDDSQLPKDRFSAERLKGVDSTLKIQPAKLEDSAVYLCASSSARDSPYEQYFGPGTRLTVT.

The CDR3 sequence is CASSQQTGGNEQFF. The CDR3 bases are TGTGCCAGCAGTCAGCAGACAGGGGGGAATGAGCAGTTCTTC. The J gene is TRBJ2-1, the V gene TRBV6-1, with 9 positions matching TRBD1. Germline V gene sequence: CDR1 MNHNS, CDR2 SASEGT. The CDR3 is 14 residues long. With 5 bases clipped from V and 7 bases from J, the junction kept 6 bases outside the gene matches.

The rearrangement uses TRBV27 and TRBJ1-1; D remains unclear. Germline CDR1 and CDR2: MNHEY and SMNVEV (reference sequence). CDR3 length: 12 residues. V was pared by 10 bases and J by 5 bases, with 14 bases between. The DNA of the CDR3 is TGTGCCACCGCCGGTATTGGGACTGAAGCTTTCTTT. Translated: CATAGIGTEAFF.

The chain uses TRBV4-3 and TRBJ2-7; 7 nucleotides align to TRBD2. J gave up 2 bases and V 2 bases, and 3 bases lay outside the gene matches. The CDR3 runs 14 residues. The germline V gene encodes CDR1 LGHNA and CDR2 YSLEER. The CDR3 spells CASSQNSGAYEQYF. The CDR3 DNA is TGCGCCAGCAGCCAAAACAGCGGGGCCTACGAGCAGTACTTC.

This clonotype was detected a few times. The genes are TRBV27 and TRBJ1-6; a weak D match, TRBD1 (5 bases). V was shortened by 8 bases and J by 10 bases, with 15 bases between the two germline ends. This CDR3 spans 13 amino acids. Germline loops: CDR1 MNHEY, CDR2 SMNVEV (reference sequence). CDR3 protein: CASSGQGRSPLHF. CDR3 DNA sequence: TGTGCCAGCTCGGGGCAGGGTCGATCACCCCTCCACTTT.

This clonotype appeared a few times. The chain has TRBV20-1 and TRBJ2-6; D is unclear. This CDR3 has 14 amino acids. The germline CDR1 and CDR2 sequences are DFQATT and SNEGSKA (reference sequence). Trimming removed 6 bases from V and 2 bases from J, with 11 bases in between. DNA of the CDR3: TGCAGTGCGCCCTACAGCCCTGGGGCCAACGTCCTGACTTTC. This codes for CSAPYSPGANVLTF.

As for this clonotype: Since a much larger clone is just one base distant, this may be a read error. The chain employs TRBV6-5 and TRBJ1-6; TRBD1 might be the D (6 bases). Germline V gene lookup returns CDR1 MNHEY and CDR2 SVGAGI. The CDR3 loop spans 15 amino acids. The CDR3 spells CASSYSSGENSPHHF. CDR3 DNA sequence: TGTGCCAGCAGTTACTCCTCAGGGGAGAATTCACCCCACCACTTT.

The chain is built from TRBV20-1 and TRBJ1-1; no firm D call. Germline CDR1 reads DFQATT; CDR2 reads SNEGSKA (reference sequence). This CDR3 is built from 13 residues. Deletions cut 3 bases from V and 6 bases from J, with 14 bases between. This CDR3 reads CSASSTVGAEAFF. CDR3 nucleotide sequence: TGCAGTGCTAGTTCCACGGTTGGCGCTGAAGCTTTCTTT.

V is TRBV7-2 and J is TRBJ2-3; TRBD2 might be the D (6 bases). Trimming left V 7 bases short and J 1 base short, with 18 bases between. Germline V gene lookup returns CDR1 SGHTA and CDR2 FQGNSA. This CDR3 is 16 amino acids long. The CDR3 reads CASTFGSSARTDTQYF. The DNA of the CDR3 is TGTGCCAGCACCTTCGGGTCTAGCGCACGCACAGATACGCAGTATTTT.

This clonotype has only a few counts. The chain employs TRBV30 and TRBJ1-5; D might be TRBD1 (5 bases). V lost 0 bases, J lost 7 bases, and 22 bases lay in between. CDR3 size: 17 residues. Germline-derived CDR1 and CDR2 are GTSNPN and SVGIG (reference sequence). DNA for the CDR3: TGTGCCTGGAGTGTACCCTTACCGACAGTACGGCGCCAGCCCCAGCATTTT. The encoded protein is CAWSVPLPTVRRQPQHF.

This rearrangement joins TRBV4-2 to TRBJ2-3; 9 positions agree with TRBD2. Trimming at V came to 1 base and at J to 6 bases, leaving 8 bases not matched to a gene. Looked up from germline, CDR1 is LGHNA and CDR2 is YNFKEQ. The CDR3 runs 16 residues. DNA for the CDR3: TGTGCCAGCAGCCAAGTTGCTAGCGGGGTGGGGGATACGCAGTATTTT. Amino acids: CASSQVASGVGDTQYF.

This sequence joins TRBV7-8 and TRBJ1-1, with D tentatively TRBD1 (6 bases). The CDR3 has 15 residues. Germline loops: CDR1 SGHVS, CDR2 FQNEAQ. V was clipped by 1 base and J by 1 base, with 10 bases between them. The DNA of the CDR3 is TGTGCCAGCAGCTTAGGGACAGTGTGGAACACTGAAGCTTTCTTT. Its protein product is CASSLGTVWNTEAFF.

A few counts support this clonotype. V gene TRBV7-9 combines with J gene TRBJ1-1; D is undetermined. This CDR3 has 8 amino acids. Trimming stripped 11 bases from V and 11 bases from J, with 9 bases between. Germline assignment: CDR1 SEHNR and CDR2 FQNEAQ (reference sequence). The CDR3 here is CAVERAFF. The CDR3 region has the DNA TGTGCCGTAGAAAGGGCTTTCTTT.